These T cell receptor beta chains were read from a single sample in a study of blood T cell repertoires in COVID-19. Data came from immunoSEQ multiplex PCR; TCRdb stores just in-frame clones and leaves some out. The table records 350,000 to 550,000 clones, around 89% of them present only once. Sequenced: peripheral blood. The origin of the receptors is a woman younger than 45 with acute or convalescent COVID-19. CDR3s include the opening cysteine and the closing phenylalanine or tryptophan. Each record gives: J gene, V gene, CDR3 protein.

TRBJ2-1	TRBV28	CASSGTEVYNEQFF
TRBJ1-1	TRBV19	CASTWQNEAFF
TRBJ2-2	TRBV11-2	CASSLVSPNTGELFF
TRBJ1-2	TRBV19	CASSGGYYGYTF
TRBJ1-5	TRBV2	CASSEGRAGNQPQHF
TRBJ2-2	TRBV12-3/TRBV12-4	CASSFFQAGELFF
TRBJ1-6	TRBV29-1	CSACREGGGSPLHF
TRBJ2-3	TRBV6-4	CASSVIFVKTSGTDTQYF
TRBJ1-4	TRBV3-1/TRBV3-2	CASSAQLNGQLFF
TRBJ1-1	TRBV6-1	CASSDVPGRGAFF
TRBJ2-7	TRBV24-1	CATSDPRQGESYEQYF
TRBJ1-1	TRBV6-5	CASRDFGTEAFF
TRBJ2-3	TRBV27	CASSLSGLAETSTDTQYF
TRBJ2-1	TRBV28	CASSPGQGYAEQFF
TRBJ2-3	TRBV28	CASSLGQGVTDTQYF
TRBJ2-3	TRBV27	CASSRTGLLVGGVDTQYF
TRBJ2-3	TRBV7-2	CASSLVPGGVTDTQYF
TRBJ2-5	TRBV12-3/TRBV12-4	CASSLERETQYF
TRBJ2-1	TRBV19	CASSTGDLSSYNEQFF
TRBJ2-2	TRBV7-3	CASSRQNTGELFF
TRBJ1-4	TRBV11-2	CASSLDYAQGEKLFF
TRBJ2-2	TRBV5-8	CASSQGFPGELFF
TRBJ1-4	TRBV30	CAQDRGASNEKLFF
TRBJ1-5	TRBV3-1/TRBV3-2	CASSPQGKNQPQHF
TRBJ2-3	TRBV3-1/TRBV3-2	CASRTSGSTDTQYF
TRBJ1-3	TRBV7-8	CASSPGGNTIYF
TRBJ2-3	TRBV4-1	CASSLSQGAIKDTQYF
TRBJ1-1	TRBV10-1	CASSPGSMNTEAFF
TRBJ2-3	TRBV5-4	CASSLARGTDTQYF
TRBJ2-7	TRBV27	CASSPRILLGDEQYF
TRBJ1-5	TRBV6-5	CASSYSGRDQPQHF
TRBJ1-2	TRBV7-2	CASSLEPGLYSYTF
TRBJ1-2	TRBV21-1	CASSNQAEDHYGYTF
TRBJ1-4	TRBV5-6	CASTTGQGNEKLFF
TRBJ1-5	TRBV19	CASSIHPGANQPQHF
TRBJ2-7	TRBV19	CASSARLEAFYEQYF
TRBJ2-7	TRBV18	CASSLRTGATVNEQYF
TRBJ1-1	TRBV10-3	CARRQGLNTEAFF
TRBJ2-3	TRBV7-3	CASSLGSAGGPLDTQYF
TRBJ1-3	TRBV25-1	CASSPQGKTGNTIYF
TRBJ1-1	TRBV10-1	CASSESALNTEAFF
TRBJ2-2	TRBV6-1	CASSREATGELFF
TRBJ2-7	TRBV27	CASSLRGAAHEQYF
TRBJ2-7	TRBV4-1	CASSQDWSTGPLEQYF